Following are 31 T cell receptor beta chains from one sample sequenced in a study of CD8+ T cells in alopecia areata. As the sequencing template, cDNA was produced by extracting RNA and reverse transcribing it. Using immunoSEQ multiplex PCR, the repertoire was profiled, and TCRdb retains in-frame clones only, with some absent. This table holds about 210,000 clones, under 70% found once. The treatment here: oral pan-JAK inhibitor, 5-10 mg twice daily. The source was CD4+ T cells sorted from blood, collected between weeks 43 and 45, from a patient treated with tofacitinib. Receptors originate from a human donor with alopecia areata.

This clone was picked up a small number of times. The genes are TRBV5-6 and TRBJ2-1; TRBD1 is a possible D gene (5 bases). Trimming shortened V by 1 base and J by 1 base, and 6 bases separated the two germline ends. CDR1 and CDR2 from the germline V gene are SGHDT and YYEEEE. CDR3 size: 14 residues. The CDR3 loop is CASSLRGSYNEQFF. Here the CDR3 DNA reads TGTGCCAGCAGCTTGAGGGGTTCCTACAATGAGCAGTTCTTC.

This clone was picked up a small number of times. The CDR3: CSVLEQENYGYTF. The CDR3 DNA reads TGCAGCGTCTTGGAGCAGGAGAACTATGGCTACACCTTC. The rearrangement joins TRBV29-1 to TRBJ1-2; D ambiguous. CDR3 length equals 13 residues. Trimming cost V 6 bases and J 2 bases, with 13 bases left between them. CDR1 is SQVTM and CDR2 is ANQGSEA in the germline V gene. Drawing the rest from reference TRBV29-1 and TRBJ1-2, the complete variable domain is SAVISQKPSRDICQRGTSLTIQCQVDSQVTMMFWYRQQPGQSLTLIATANQGSEATYESGFVIDKFPISRPNLTFSTLTVSNMSPEDSSIYLCSVLEQENYGYTFGSGTRLTVV.

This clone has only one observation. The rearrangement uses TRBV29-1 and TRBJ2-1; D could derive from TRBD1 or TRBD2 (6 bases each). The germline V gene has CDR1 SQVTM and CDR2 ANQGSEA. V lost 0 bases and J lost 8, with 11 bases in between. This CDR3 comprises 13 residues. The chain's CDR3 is CSVEDEGGYEQFF. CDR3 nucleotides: TGCAGCGTTGAAGATGAAGGGGGGTATGAGCAGTTCTTC.

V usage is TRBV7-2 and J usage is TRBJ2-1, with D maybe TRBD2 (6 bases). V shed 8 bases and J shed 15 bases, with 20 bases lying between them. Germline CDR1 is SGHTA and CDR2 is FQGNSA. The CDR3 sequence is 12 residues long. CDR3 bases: TGTGCCAGCCGTCCCGCGGGGTTTTCTCCGTTCTTC. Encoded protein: CASRPAGFSPFF. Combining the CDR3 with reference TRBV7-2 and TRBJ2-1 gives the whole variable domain GAGVSQSPSNKVTEKGKDVELRCDPISGHTALYWYRQSLGQGLEFLIYFQGNSAPDKSGLPSDRFSAERTGGSVSTLTIQRTQQEDSAVYLCASRPAGFSPFFGPGTRLTVL.

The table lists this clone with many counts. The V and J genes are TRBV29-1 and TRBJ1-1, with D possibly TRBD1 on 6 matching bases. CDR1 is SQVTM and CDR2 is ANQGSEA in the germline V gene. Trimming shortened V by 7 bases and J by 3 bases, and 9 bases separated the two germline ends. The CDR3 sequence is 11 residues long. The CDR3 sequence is CSGTGHTEAFF. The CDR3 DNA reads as TGCAGCGGCACAGGGCACACTGAAGCTTTCTTT.

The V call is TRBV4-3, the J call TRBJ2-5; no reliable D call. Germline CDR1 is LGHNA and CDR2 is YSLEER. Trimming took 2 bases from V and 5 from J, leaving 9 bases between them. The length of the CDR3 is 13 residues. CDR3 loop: CASSQKLSETQYF. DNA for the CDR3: TGCGCCAGCAGCCAAAAGTTATCGGAGACCCAGTACTTC.

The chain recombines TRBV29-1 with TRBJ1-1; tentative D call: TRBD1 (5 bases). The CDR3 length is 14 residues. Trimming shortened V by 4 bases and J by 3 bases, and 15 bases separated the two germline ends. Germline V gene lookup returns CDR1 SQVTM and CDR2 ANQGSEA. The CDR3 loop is CSVVEGEGHTEAFF. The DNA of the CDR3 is TGCAGCGTTGTTGAGGGAGAGGGACACACTGAAGCTTTCTTT.

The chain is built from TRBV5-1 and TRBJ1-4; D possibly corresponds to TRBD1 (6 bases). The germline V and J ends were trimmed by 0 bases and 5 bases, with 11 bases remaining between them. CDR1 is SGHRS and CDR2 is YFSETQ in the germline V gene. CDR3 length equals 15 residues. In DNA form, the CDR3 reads TGCGCCAGCAGCTTGGCAGTGGGGGCGAATGAAAAACTGTTTTTT. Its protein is CASSLAVGANEKLFF.

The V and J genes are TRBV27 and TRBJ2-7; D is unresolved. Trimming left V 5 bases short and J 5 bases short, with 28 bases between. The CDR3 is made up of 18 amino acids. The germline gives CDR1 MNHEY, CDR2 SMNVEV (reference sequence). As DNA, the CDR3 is TGTGCCAGCAGTAATCACGGGCCAAGGCGGACCCGCCGTGACGAGCAGTACTTC. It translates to CASSNHGPRRTRRDEQYF.

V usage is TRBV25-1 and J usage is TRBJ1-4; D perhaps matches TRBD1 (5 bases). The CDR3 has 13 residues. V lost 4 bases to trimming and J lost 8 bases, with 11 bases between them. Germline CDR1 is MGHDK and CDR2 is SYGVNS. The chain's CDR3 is CASSGARGEKLFF. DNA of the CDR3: TGTGCCAGCAGTGGGGCAAGGGGCGAAAAACTGTTTTTT.

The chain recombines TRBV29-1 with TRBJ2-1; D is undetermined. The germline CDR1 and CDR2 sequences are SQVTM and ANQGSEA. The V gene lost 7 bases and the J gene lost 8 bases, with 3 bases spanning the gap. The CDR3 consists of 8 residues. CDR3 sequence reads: CSGDEQFF. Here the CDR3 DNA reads TGCAGCGGAGATGAGCAGTTCTTC.

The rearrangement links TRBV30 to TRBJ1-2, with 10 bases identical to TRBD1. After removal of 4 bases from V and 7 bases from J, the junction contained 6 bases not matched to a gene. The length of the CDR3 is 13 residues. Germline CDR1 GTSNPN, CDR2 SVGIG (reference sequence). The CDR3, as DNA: TGTGCCTGGACGAGGGACAGGGGTGTTGGCTACACCTTC. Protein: CAWTRDRGVGYTF.

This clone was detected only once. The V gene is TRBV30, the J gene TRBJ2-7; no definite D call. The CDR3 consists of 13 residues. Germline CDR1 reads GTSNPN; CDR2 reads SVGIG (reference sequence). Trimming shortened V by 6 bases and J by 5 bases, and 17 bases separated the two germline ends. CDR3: CACLSQVGNEQYF. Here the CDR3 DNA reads TGTGCCTGTTTGTCCCAGGTTGGCAACGAGCAGTACTTC.

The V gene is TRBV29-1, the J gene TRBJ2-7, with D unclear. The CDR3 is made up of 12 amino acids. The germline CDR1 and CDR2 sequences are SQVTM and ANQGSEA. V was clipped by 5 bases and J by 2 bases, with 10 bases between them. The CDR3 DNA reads TGCAGCGTTCTGGCGACCACCTACGAGCAGTACTTC. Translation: CSVLATTYEQYF.

The CDR3 DNA follows: TGTGCCAGCAACGGGTACACAGATACGCAGTATTTT. Encoded protein: CASNGYTDTQYF. V is TRBV14 and J is TRBJ2-3; no firm D call. V was cut by 7 bases and J by 2 bases, with 7 bases left in between. The CDR3 spans 12 residues. The germline V gene encodes CDR1 SGHDN and CDR2 FVKESK.

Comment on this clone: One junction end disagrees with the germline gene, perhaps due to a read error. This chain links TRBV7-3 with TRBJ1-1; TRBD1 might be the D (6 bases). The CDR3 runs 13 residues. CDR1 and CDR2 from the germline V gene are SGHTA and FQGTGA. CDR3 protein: CASSSQQGSDAFF. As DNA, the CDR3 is TGTGCCAGCAGCTCACAACAGGGCTCTGACGCTTTCTTT. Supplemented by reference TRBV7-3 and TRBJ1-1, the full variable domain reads GAGVSQTPSNKVTEKGKYVELRCDPISGHTALYWYRQSLGQGPEFLIYFQGTGAADDSGLPNDRFFAVRPEGSVSTLKIQRTERGDSAVYLCASSSQQGSDAFFGQGTRLTVV.

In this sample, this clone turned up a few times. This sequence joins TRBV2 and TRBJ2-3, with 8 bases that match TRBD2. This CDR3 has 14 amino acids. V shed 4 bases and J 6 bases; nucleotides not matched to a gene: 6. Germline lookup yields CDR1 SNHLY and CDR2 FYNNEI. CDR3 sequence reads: CASSVGTRADTQYF. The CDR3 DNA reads TGTGCCAGCAGTGTAGGGACTAGGGCCGATACGCAGTATTTT.

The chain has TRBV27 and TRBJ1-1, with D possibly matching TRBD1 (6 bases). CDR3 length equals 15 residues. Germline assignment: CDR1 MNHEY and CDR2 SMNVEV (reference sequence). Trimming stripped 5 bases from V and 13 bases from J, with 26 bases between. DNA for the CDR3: TGTGCCAGCAGTCCCATGACAGGCCCGAGGGCCTGGGGTTTCTTT. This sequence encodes CASSPMTGPRAWGFF.

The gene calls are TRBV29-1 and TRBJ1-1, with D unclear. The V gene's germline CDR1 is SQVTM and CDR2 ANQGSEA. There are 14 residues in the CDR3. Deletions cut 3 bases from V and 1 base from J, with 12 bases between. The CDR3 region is CSVERSTANTEAFF. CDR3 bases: TGCAGCGTTGAGCGTAGTACCGCGAACACTGAAGCTTTCTTT.

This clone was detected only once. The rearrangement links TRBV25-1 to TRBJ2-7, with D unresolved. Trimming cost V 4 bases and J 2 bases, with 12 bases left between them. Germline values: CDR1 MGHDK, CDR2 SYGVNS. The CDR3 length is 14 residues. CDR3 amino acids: CASSVRQGPYEQYF. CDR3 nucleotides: TGTGCCAGCAGTGTTCGTCAAGGACCCTACGAGCAGTACTTC.

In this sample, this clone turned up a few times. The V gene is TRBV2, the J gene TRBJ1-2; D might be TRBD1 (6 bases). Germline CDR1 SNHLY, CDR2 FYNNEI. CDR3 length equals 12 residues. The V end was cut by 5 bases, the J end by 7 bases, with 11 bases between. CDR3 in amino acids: CASSWDTGGYTF. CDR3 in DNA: TGTGCCAGCAGTTGGGACACGGGTGGCTACACCTTC. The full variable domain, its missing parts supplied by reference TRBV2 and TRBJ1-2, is EPEVTQTPSHQVTQMGQEVILRCVPISNHLYFYWYRQILGQKVEFLVSFYNNEISEKSEIFDDQFSVERPDGSNFTLKIRSTKLEDSAMYFCASSWDTGGYTFGSGTRLTVV.

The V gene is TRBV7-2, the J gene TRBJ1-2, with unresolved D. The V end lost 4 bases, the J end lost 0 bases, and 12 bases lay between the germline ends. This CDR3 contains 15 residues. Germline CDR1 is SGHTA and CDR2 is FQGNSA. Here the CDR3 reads CASSSGLIPNYGYTF. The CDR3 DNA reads TGTGCCAGCAGCTCCGGTCTCATACCTAACTATGGCTACACCTTC.

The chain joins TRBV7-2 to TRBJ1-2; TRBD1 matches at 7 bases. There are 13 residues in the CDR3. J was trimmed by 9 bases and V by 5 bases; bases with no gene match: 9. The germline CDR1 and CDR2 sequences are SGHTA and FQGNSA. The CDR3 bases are TGTGCCAGCAGCCAACGACAGGGCGCCAGCTACACCTTC. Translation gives CASSQRQGASYTF.

CDR3 DNA: TGCGCCAGCAGCCCTACCCGGGGGGCTGGCTATGGCTACACCTTC. This codes for CASSPTRGAGYGYTF. The J gene is TRBJ1-2, the V gene TRBV4-3; a possible D gene is TRBD1 (6 bases). The V gene's germline CDR1 is LGHNA and CDR2 YSLEER. Trimming shortened V by 4 bases and J by 4 bases, and 16 bases separated the two germline ends. The length of the CDR3 is 15 residues.

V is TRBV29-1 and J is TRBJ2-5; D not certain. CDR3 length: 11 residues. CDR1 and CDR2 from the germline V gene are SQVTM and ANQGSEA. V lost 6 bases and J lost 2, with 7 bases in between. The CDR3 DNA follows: TGCAGCGTAGTACAGCAAGAGACCCAGTACTTC. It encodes CSVVQQETQYF.

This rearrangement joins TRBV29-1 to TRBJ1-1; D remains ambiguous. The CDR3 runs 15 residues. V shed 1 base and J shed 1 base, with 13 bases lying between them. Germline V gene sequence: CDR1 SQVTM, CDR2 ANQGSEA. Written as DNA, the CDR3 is TGCAGCGTTGAAGGTCGGATCCAGCCGAACACTGAAGCTTTCTTT. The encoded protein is CSVEGRIQPNTEAFF.

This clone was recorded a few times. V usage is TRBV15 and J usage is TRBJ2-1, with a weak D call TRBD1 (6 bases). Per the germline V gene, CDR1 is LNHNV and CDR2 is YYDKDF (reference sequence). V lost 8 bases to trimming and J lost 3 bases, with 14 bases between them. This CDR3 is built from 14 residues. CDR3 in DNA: TGTGCCACCTCCGGGACAAACAGCTACAATGAGCAGTTCTTC. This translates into CATSGTNSYNEQFF.

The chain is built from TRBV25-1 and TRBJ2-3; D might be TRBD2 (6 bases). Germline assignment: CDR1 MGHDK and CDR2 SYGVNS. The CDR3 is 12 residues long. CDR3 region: CAAGSGADTQYF. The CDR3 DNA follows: TGTGCGGCCGGTTCGGGGGCAGATACGCAGTATTTT.

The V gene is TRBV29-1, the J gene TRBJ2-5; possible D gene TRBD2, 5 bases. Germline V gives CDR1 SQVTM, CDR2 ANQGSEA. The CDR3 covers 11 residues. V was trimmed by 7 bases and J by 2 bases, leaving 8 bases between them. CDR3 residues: CSASYQETQYF. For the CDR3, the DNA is TGCAGCGCTAGCTATCAAGAGACCCAGTACTTC.

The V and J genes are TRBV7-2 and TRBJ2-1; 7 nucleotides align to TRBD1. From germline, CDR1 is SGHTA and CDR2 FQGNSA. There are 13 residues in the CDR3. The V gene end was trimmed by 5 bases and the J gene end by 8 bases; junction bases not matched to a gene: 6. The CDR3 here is CASSDRVWDEQFF. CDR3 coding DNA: TGTGCCAGCAGCGACAGGGTTTGGGATGAGCAGTTCTTC.

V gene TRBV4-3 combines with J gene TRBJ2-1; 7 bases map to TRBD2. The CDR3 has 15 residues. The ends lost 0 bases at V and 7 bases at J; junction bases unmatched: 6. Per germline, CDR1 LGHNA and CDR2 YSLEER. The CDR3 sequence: CASSQEGGLGNEQFF. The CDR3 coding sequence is TGCGCCAGCAGCCAAGAAGGCGGACTAGGGAATGAGCAGTTCTTC.